A selection of T cell receptor beta chains follows, all from one sample in a study of T-cell memory formation after mild COVID-19. MiXCR, run by TCRdb on the 5' RACE reads, gives a single entry per CDR3 protein. The top ten clones hold under 15% of a sample with around 370,000 distinct CDR3 sequences, under 25% of them seen once. Sequencing used PBMCs or a T cell subset sorted from them (not recorded which). All receptors come from an adult woman who had mild COVID-19 (a few samples of this study predate the infection). Cell type and time point are not known. CDR3s include the opening cysteine and the closing phenylalanine or tryptophan. The D gene is left open where the match is weak. The listing skips clone size in some rows; elsewhere it reads once, few, many or a size class.

j_gene	v_gene	abundance	d_gene	CDR3nt	CDR3aa
TRBJ1-1	TRBV18	.	.	TGTGCCAGCTCACCCACAACAGGGTCAGAGGGTGAAGCTTTCTTT	CASSPTTGSEGEAFF
TRBJ2-2	TRBV5-1	few	TRBD2	TGCGCCAGCAGCTCCAGACTAGCGGGGGGTAACAAGAACACCGGGGAGCTGTTTTTT	CASSSRLAGGNKNTGELFF
TRBJ2-5	TRBV24-1	.	.	TGTGCCACCAGTGATTTGGTGGCGGGCCAAGAGACCCAGTACTTC	CATSDLVAGQETQYF
TRBJ2-1	TRBV2	few	TRBD2	TGTGCCAGCAGTGTTACTAGCGGGGGGGCAGGAGAGCAGTTCTTC	CASSVTSGGAGEQFF
TRBJ1-4	TRBV7-9	few	.	TGTGCCAGCAGCCCGCAAGCACAGGTGAATGAAAAACTGTTTTTT	CASSPQAQVNEKLFF
TRBJ2-1	TRBV12-3/TRBV12-4	.	TRBD2	TGTGCCAGCACCAGGACTAGCGGGGAGCAGTTCTTC	CASTRTSGEQFF
TRBJ2-3	TRBV4-1	few	.	TGCGCCAGCAGCCAAAGAGCCTCTGCAAGCACAGATACGCAGTATTTT	CASSQRASASTDTQYF
TRBJ2-7	TRBV7-2	many	TRBD2	TGTGCCAGCAGCTTAGGGTCCGGGACTATCTACGAGCAGTACTTC	CASSLGSGTIYEQYF
TRBJ1-1	TRBV18	many	.	TGTGCCAGCTCATTATTAAATGGGGACACTGAAGCTTTCTTT	CASSLLNGDTEAFF
TRBJ2-2	TRBV24-1	.	.	TGTGCCACGGGGCAAGCAGGGTACACCGGGGAGCTGTTTTTT	CATGQAGYTGELFF
TRBJ1-6	TRBV7-2	few	TRBD1	TGTGCCAGCACCTCCGGGACAGCCAATTCACCCCTCCACTTT	CASTSGTANSPLHF
TRBJ2-5	TRBV9	few	TRBD2	TGTGCCAGCAGCGACCAGGTAGCGGGAGCGGAGGAGACCCAGTACTTC	CASSDQVAGAEETQYF
TRBJ1-1	TRBV12-3/TRBV12-4	.	TRBD1	TGTGCCAGCAGCCACAGGGGGTTATCGGACACTGAAGCTTTCTTT	CASSHRGLSDTEAFF
TRBJ1-6	TRBV25-1	.	.	TGTGCCAGCACCGGAGGTTCACCCCTCCACTTT	CASTGGSPLHF
TRBJ1-5	TRBV5-1	.	TRBD1	TGCGCCAGCAGCCCATCACCGGGACAGGGGGCGTATAGCAATCAGCCCCAGCATTTT	CASSPSPGQGAYSNQPQHF
TRBJ2-5	TRBV12-3/TRBV12-4	few	.	TGTGCCAGCAGCTTCGGGGGTGGGGAGACCCAGTACTTC	CASSFGGGETQYF
TRBJ2-7	TRBV29-1	.	TRBD1	TGCAGCGTTACAGGGGGATCCTCCTACGAGCAGTACTTC	CSVTGGSSYEQYF
TRBJ2-6	TRBV15	few	.	TGTGCCACCAGCAGACAAAGGACTGGGGCCAACGTCCTGACTTTC	CATSRQRTGANVLTF
TRBJ1-1	TRBV20-1	.	.	TGCAGTGCTAGAGATGGGGCACGCGGGACTGAAGCTTTCTTT	CSARDGARGTEAFF
TRBJ2-1	TRBV11-2	.	TRBD1	TGTGCCAGCAGCTTAGGATGGGACAGCTACAATGAGCAGTTCTTC	CASSLGWDSYNEQFF
TRBJ2-1	TRBV2	.	.	TGTGCCAGGAAACGGGAGAACCCCTACAATGAGCAGTTCTTC	CARKRENPYNEQFF
TRBJ2-7	TRBV12-3/TRBV12-4	.	.	TGTGCCAGCAGGCCCTGTCCCAGGGGGAGGCACGAGCAGTACTTC	CASRPCPRGRHEQYF
TRBJ2-5	TRBV7-2	.	.	TGTGCCAGCAGCGCCCCGGGACTGCGCCTCCAAGAGACCCAGTACTTC	CASSAPGLRLQETQYF
TRBJ2-7	TRBV18	few	TRBD1	TGTGCCAGCTCCCCCTCCCTCGGACAGGCCGCCTACGAGCAGTACTTC	CASSPSLGQAAYEQYF
TRBJ2-7	TRBV6-2/TRBV6-3	few	.	TGTGTCGTACGGGACAGCGGGCCTACCTACGAGCAGTACTTC	CVVRDSGPTYEQYF
TRBJ2-3	TRBV19	.	.	TGTGCCAGTAGTCCCACAGGCGTCCGGCCCTATACGCAGTATTTT	CASSPTGVRPYTQYF
TRBJ1-1	TRBV23-1	few	.	TGCGCCAGCAGTCATCCGGACAGAGCCATCATGAACACTGAAGCTTTCTTT	CASSHPDRAIMNTEAFF
TRBJ2-5	TRBV20-1	few	.	TGCAGTGCTAGAGATTCAGGGAGGGAGACCCAGTACTTC	CSARDSGRETQYF
TRBJ2-7	TRBV5-6	.	TRBD2	TGTGCCAGCAGCTTACCGGGAACTAGCGAGTTCTTC	CASSLPGTSEFF
TRBJ2-1	TRBV20-1	once	TRBD2	TGCAGTGCCCCCGGCGGGACTAGCGGACCTCTTTCCTACAATGAGCAGTTCTTC	CSAPGGTSGPLSYNEQFF
TRBJ2-3	TRBV5-1	once	TRBD2	TGCGCCAGCAGCTTTAACCTAGCGGGCAGCACAGATACGCAGTATTTT	CASSFNLAGSTDTQYF
TRBJ1-2	TRBV18	.	TRBD1	TGTGCCAGCTCACCCAGGGACAGGGGTGGCTATGGCTACACCTTC	CASSPRDRGGYGYTF
TRBJ1-5	TRBV12-3/TRBV12-4	.	.	TGTGCCAGCAGTTCCCCCGGGGGGCCCCAGCATTTT	CASSSPGGPQHF
TRBJ2-3	TRBV5-4	.	.	TGTGCCAGCAGCACCCGGGCCTTCTACGGGACAGATACGCAGTATTTT	CASSTRAFYGTDTQYF
TRBJ1-4	TRBV2	few	TRBD1	TGTGCCAGCAGAACCGGGACAGGGTCTGAAAAACTGTTTTTT	CASRTGTGSEKLFF
TRBJ2-7	TRBV7-9	.	TRBD2	TGTGCCAGCAACGAGGTAGGACTAGCGGAAACCTACGAGCAGTACTTC	CASNEVGLAETYEQYF
TRBJ1-1	TRBV10-3	.	TRBD1	TGTGCCATCAGCCCGGTACAGGGGTCGACTGAAGCTTTCTTT	CAISPVQGSTEAFF
TRBJ1-4	TRBV5-1	few	.	TGCGCCAGCAGCCCGGACAGCATTTCAACTAATGAAAAACTGTTTTTT	CASSPDSISTNEKLFF
TRBJ2-7	TRBV7-9	.	TRBD1	TGTGCCAGCAGCTTAAGTCGCGGTGCTGGGACAGGGTCCTACGAGCAGTACTTC	CASSLSRGAGTGSYEQYF
TRBJ1-2	TRBV12-3/TRBV12-4	few	.	TGTGCCAGCAGCCTTAACCAGTACTATGGCTACACCTTC	CASSLNQYYGYTF
TRBJ1-4	TRBV4-1	.	.	TGCGCCAGCAGCCATGTAGGGAGGGGGGAAAAACTGTTTTTT	CASSHVGRGEKLFF
TRBJ1-5	TRBV7-2	medium-sized	.	TGTGCCAGCAGCGGGGAGAATCAGCCCCAGCATTTT	CASSGENQPQHF
TRBJ2-7	TRBV6-2/TRBV6-3	.	.	TGTGCCAGCAGTTATGGCGGAGTGCACTTCGTGTCCTACGAGCAGTACTTC	CASSYGGVHFVSYEQYF
TRBJ1-2	TRBV2	.	TRBD1	TGTGCCAGCAATACAGGGGGGCCAAACTATGGCTACACCTTC	CASNTGGPNYGYTF
TRBJ1-6	TRBV20-1	.	TRBD1	TGCAGTGCTAGAGTAGGGACAGGGTCCTATAATTCACCCCTCCACTTT	CSARVGTGSYNSPLHF
TRBJ1-5	TRBV6-1	few	.	TGTGCCAGCAGGGCTGGGACACGGGAAGGTGGTCAGCCCCAGCATTTT	CASRAGTREGGQPQHF
TRBJ1-5	TRBV19	few	TRBD1	TGTGCCACCCGTGGACAGGGTAATCAGCCCCAGCATTTT	CATRGQGNQPQHF